This T cell receptor (beta chain) was captured in a study of CD8+ T cells in alopecia areata. Study-wide findings and caveats: Significant decreases in scalp clonality and expanded CD8+ clones followed tofacitinib treatment. Sharing of TCR sequences between patients (possibly for HLA-related reasons) was less clear than in mice.

CDR1 is SGHRS and CDR2 is YFSETQ in the germline V gene. The CDR3 loop spans 12 amino acids. Trimming stripped 4 bases from V and 1 base from J, with 5 bases between. Treatment denoted: oral pan-JAK inhibitor, 5-10 mg twice daily. This clone was recorded only once. What it binds is unknown. cDNA prepared by RNA extraction and subsequent reverse transcription served as the template for sequencing. TCRdb's copy holds only in-frame clones and misses some; the assay was immunoSEQ multiplex PCR. The sample yields under 350,000 clones, over 45% seen once. Sequencing was performed on CD4+ T cells sorted from blood, taken at week 24, from a patient treated with tofacitinib. V and J are TRBV5-1 and TRBJ2-5, with D unresolved. This receptor was taken from a human donor with alopecia areata. Here the CDR3 DNA reads TGCGCCAGCAGCAACAGCCAAGAGACCCAGTACTTC. It translates to CASSNSQETQYF.